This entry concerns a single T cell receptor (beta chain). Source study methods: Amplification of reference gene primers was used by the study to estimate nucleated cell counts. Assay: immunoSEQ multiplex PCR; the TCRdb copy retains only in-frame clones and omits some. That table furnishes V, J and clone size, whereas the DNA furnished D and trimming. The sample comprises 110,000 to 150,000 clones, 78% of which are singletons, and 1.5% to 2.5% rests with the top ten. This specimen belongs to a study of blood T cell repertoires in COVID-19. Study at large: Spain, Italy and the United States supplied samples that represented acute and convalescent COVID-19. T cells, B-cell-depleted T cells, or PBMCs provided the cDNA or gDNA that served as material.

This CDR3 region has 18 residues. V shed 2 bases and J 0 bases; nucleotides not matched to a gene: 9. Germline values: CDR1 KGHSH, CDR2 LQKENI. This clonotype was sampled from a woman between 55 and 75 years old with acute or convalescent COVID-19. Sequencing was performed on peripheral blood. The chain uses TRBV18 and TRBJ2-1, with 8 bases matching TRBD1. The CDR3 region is CASSPTSGTGSSYNEQFF. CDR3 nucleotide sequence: TGTGCCAGCTCACCAACCTCCGGGACAGGAAGCTCCTACAATGAGCAGTTCTTC.